The 17 T cell receptor beta chains below were found in one sample sequenced in a study of blood T cell repertoires in COVID-19. TCRdb's table, derived via immunoSEQ multiplex PCR, lists solely in-frame clones and lacks some. The profile shows approximately 300,000 clones, 85% of them singletons. The sample comprised PBMCs or T cells enriched from blood (not recorded which). These receptors were obtained from a woman aged 30 to 39 who had been exposed to COVID-19.

The CDR3 here is CASWRGGTDTQYF. In DNA form, the CDR3 reads TGTGCCAGCTGGCGGGGGGGCACAGATACGCAGTATTTT. The genes are TRBV27 and TRBJ2-3, with TRBD2 identical over 8 bases. The length of the CDR3 is 13 residues. Germline-derived CDR1 and CDR2 are MNHEY and SMNVEV (reference sequence). The V segment lost 8 bases and the J segment 1 base; nucleotides outside the gene matches: 2.

V usage is TRBV5-1 and J usage is TRBJ2-7; 11 bases fit TRBD2. Germline lookup yields CDR1 SGHRS and CDR2 YFSETQ. The CDR3 has 16 amino acids. V lost 2 bases, J lost 8 bases, and 12 bases stayed unmatched. The CDR3 DNA reads as TGCGCCAGCAGCTTACAATTAGCGGGAGGGCGAGAGCAGCAGTACTTC. Translation: CASSLQLAGGREQQYF.

The V and J genes are TRBV7-3 and TRBJ2-1; TRBD1 agrees at 9 bases. The J segment lost 9 bases and the V segment lost 5 bases, leaving 14 bases of the junction unmatched. CDR3 size: 16 residues. Per germline, CDR1 SGHTA and CDR2 FQGTGA. As DNA, the CDR3 is TGTGCCAGCAGCCGGGATCAGACAGGGGGTCGTGTTGAGCAGTTCTTC. Its translation is CASSRDQTGGRVEQFF.

This rearrangement joins TRBV5-5 to TRBJ1-1; 8 bases are a match to TRBD1. The J segment lost 4 bases and the V segment lost 2 bases, leaving 1 base of the junction unmatched. Germline V lookup: CDR1 SGHKS, CDR2 YYEKEE (reference sequence). CDR3 length equals 13 residues. The CDR3 DNA is TGTGCCAGCAGCTTCGGGACAGGCACTGAAGCTTTCTTT. It codes for CASSFGTGTEAFF.

The V and J genes are TRBV18 and TRBJ1-1, with 7 bases matching TRBD1. Germline CDR1 is KGHSH and CDR2 is LQKENI. After removal of 0 bases from V and 3 bases from J, the junction contained 4 bases not matched to a gene. CDR3 length: 15 amino acids. In DNA, the CDR3 is TGTGCCAGCTCACCACCGGTCAGGGGGGACACTGAAGCTTTCTTT. Its protein is CASSPPVRGDTEAFF. Full variable domain (missing parts from reference TRBV18 and TRBJ1-1): NAGVMQNPRHLVRRRGQEARLRCSPMKGHSHVYWYRQLPEEGLKFMVYLQKENIIDESGMPKERFSAEFPKEGPSILRIQQVVRGDSAAYFCASSPPVRGDTEAFFGQGTRLTVV.

This clone was seen only a few times. The chain combines TRBV5-1 with TRBJ2-1; 7 bases match TRBD2. Germline CDR1 and CDR2: SGHRS and YFSETQ. The CDR3 covers 16 residues. Trimming took 0 bases from V and 1 from J; bases not matched to a gene: 4. In DNA form, the CDR3 reads TGCGCCAGCAGCTTGGTTAGGACTAGGTCCTACAATGAGCAGTTCTTC. Its translation: CASSLVRTRSYNEQFF.

The chain uses TRBV28 and TRBJ1-1; 7 bases fit TRBD1. V lost 0 bases and J lost 3; bases outside the gene matches: 4. The CDR3 runs to 15 residues. Germline V gene sequence: CDR1 MDHEN, CDR2 SYDVKM. CDR3 nucleotides: TGTGCCAGCAGTTTATGGACAGGGCGGTACACTGAAGCTTTCTTT. Protein sequence: CASSLWTGRYTEAFF.

The chain links TRBV4-1 to TRBJ2-5, with 7 bases identical to TRBD1. Unmatched junction bases numbered 9, after V lost 1 base and J lost 4 bases. CDR1 and CDR2 (germline): MGHRA, YSYEKL. The CDR3 is 16 residues long. The CDR3 is CASSQGQGLDPETQYF. DNA of the CDR3: TGCGCCAGCAGCCAAGGACAGGGCCTCGATCCAGAGACCCAGTACTTC.

The genes are TRBV11-2 and TRBJ1-3; a possible D gene is TRBD1 (5 bases). The V and J ends lost 2 bases and 1 base respectively, with 9 bases between them. Germline V gene data show CDR1 as SGHAT and CDR2 as FQNNGV. The CDR3 is 15 residues long. DNA for the CDR3: TGTGCCAGCAGCTTATTCCGGGGGTCTGGAAACACCATATATTTT. It yields the protein CASSLFRGSGNTIYF.

The chain links TRBV19 to TRBJ2-2; TRBD2 might be the D (6 bases). The CDR3 contains 14 residues. The V and J ends lost 4 bases and 3 bases respectively, with 9 bases between them. Per germline, CDR1 LNHDA and CDR2 SQIVND (reference sequence). The CDR3 region is CASSRGDDTGELFF. The DNA for the CDR3 is TGTGCCAGTAGTAGGGGGGACGACACCGGGGAGCTGTTTTTT.

The chain uses TRBV9 and TRBJ1-5, with 9 nucleotides matching TRBD1. The V segment lost 3 bases and the J segment 2 bases; nucleotides outside the gene matches: 6. This CDR3 contains 16 residues. Germline-derived CDR1 and CDR2 are SGDLS and YYNGEE. CDR3 amino acids: CASSAGQGFGNQPQHF. The CDR3 region has the DNA TGTGCCAGCAGCGCAGGACAGGGGTTCGGCAATCAGCCCCAGCATTTT. The full variable domain, rest sourced from reference TRBV9 and TRBJ1-5, is DSGVTQTPKHLITATGQRVTLRCSPRSGDLSVYWYQQSLDQGLQFLIQYYNGEERAKGNILERFSAQQFPDLHSELNLSSLELGDSALYFCASSAGQGFGNQPQHFGDGTRLSIL.

The chain joins TRBV7-9 to TRBJ1-1, with D possibly being TRBD1 (6 bases). Trimming shortened V by 2 bases and J by 5 bases, and 12 bases separated the two germline ends. Germline CDR1 reads SEHNR; CDR2 reads FQNEAQ (reference sequence). This CDR3 spans 14 amino acids. The CDR3 sequence is CASSLSGQRTEAFF. DNA for the CDR3: TGTGCCAGCAGCTTATCTGGACAGCGGACTGAAGCTTTCTTT.

The CDR3 region has the DNA TGTGCCTGGAAGCTAGTGAGCACCGGGGAGCTGTTTTTT. It codes for CAWKLVSTGELFF. V and J are TRBV30 and TRBJ2-2; no definite D call. CDR1 is GTSNPN and CDR2 is SVGIG in the germline V gene (reference sequence). The CDR3 is 13 residues long. V shed 4 bases and J shed 4 bases, with 10 bases lying between them.

V is TRBV5-1 and J is TRBJ2-1; tentatively, D is TRBD2 (6 bases). V lost 5 bases and J lost 8, with 14 bases in between. Germline lookup yields CDR1 SGHRS and CDR2 YFSETQ. The CDR3 extends over 13 amino acids. The CDR3 coding sequence is TGCGCCAGCAGGGTTGGGGGGTCGGATGAGCAGTTCTTC. This translates into CASRVGGSDEQFF.

This clone is a singleton in its sample. In nucleotides, the CDR3 is TGCGCCAGCAGCCAAGCGTGGGACAGGGATACGCAGTATTTT. It translates to CASSQAWDRDTQYF. The chain links TRBV4-1 to TRBJ2-3; 8 bases fit TRBD1. The CDR3 runs 14 residues. The germline CDR1 and CDR2 sequences are MGHRA and YSYEKL. Losses at the gene ends were 1 base for V and 6 bases for J; bases not matched to a gene: 3.

V is TRBV9 and J is TRBJ1-2; D uncertain. CDR1 and CDR2 (germline): SGDLS, YYNGEE. The CDR3 runs to 12 residues. V was trimmed by 0 bases and J by 6 bases, leaving 6 bases between them. CDR3 DNA: TGTGCCAGCAGCGTAGACGGGGATGGCTACACCTTC. Encoded protein: CASSVDGDGYTF.

The gene calls are TRBV3-1 (or the pseudogene TRBV3-2) and TRBJ1-5; D is undetermined. The germline CDR1 and CDR2 sequences are LGHDT and YNNKEL (reference sequence). Trimming took 2 bases from V and 3 from J, leaving 8 bases between them. CDR3 length: 14 residues. Here the CDR3 DNA reads TGTGCCAGCAGCCAATCGGGATTCAATCAGCCCCAGCATTTT. Translation: CASSQSGFNQPQHF.